A selection of T cell receptor beta chains follows, all from one sample in a study of vaccination effects on CD4 cells after COVID-19. What these receptors recognize is not known. TCRdb's copy holds only in-frame clones and misses some; the assay was immunoSEQ multiplex PCR. The sample has about 25,000 clones, 73% seen once. Here the sequenced sample was CD4+ T cells from PBMCs cultured without peptide, taken before COVID-19 vaccination. The receptors were gathered from a human donor who received a COVID-19 vaccine. CDR3s include the opening cysteine and the closing phenylalanine or tryptophan. The order of the fields is clone size, V gene, D gene, J gene, CDR3 DNA, CDR3 protein. The D gene is left open where the match is weak. Rows give clone size only sometimes, using once, few, many, or a class for an expanded clone.

clone_size: NA; v_call: TRBV7-8; d_call: NA; j_call: TRBJ2-7; cdr3_nt: TGTGCCAGCAGCTTATCGAGGGGAGGCGAGCAGTACTTC; cdr3_aa: CASSLSRGGEQYF
clone_size: NA; v_call: TRBV2; d_call: NA; j_call: TRBJ1-2; cdr3_nt: TGTGCCAGCAGGGAAAAGACATACGTTAACTATGGCTACACCTTC; cdr3_aa: CASREKTYVNYGYTF
clone_size: NA; v_call: TRBV7-2; d_call: NA; j_call: TRBJ2-3; cdr3_nt: TGTGCCAGCAGCTTAGGAAGGACACCCGCAGATACGCAGTATTTT; cdr3_aa: CASSLGRTPADTQYF
clone_size: NA; v_call: TRBV5-6; d_call: TRBD1; j_call: TRBJ1-4; cdr3_nt: TGTGCCAGCAGCTTCGGACCCGGGACAGATAATGAAAAACTGTTTTTT; cdr3_aa: CASSFGPGTDNEKLFF
clone_size: NA; v_call: TRBV19; d_call: TRBD2; j_call: TRBJ2-1; cdr3_nt: TGTGCCAGTAGCTATAGGGTACTAGCGGGAGTGGGCCACAATGAGCAGTTCTTC; cdr3_aa: CASSYRVLAGVGHNEQFF
clone_size: NA; v_call: TRBV6-5; d_call: NA; j_call: TRBJ1-3; cdr3_nt: TGTGCCAGCCGAGAGGAAGGGGTCCCTGGAAACACCATATATTTT; cdr3_aa: CASREEGVPGNTIYF
clone_size: once; v_call: TRBV27; d_call: NA; j_call: TRBJ2-7; cdr3_nt: TGTGCCAGCAGACCCCCGCGTGGGGAGCAGTACTTC; cdr3_aa: CASRPPRGEQYF
clone_size: NA; v_call: TRBV6-2/TRBV6-3; d_call: TRBD1; j_call: TRBJ1-1; cdr3_nt: TGTGCCAGCAGCACCGCTTCAGGGGGCGTTCGTGAAGCTTTCTTT; cdr3_aa: CASSTASGGVREAFF
clone_size: NA; v_call: TRBV30; d_call: NA; j_call: TRBJ1-2; cdr3_nt: TGTGCCTTGGGGGGGAACTATGGCTACACCTTC; cdr3_aa: CALGGNYGYTF
clone_size: NA; v_call: TRBV3-1/TRBV3-2; d_call: NA; j_call: TRBJ1-2; cdr3_nt: TGTGCCAGCAGCGAAAGCGCTAACTATGGCTACACCTTC; cdr3_aa: CASSESANYGYTF
clone_size: once; v_call: TRBV19; d_call: TRBD1; j_call: TRBJ2-7; cdr3_nt: TGTGCCAGTAGTATATCGGGGACAGATTCCTACGAGCAGTACTTC; cdr3_aa: CASSISGTDSYEQYF
clone_size: NA; v_call: TRBV6-5; d_call: TRBD1; j_call: TRBJ1-4; cdr3_nt: TGTGCCAGCACCCTACAGGGGGCAGGTGAAAAACTGTTTTTT; cdr3_aa: CASTLQGAGEKLFF
clone_size: medium-sized; v_call: TRBV5-6; d_call: NA; j_call: TRBJ1-5; cdr3_nt: TGTGCCAGCAGTCGACTCACTCAGCCCCAGCATTTT; cdr3_aa: CASSRLTQPQHF
clone_size: NA; v_call: TRBV6-6; d_call: NA; j_call: TRBJ1-6; cdr3_nt: TGTGCCAGCACCAGGGACGGCTCCTATAATTCACCCCTCCACTTT; cdr3_aa: CASTRDGSYNSPLHF
clone_size: once; v_call: TRBV2; d_call: TRBD1; j_call: TRBJ2-5; cdr3_nt: TGTGCCAGCAGCCCGCAAGGGGGCTCAACGCAAGAGACCCAGTACTTC; cdr3_aa: CASSPQGGSTQETQYF
clone_size: once; v_call: TRBV7-2; d_call: TRBD1; j_call: TRBJ1-2; cdr3_nt: TGTGCCAGCAGCCCCGAACTCGGGAGACAGGGCGAGGGCTACACCTTC; cdr3_aa: CASSPELGRQGEGYTF
clone_size: NA; v_call: TRBV10-3; d_call: TRBD1; j_call: TRBJ1-5; cdr3_nt: TGTGCCACTGGACAGCCCAGGGGGAGCAATCAGCCCCAGCATTTT; cdr3_aa: CATGQPRGSNQPQHF
clone_size: NA; v_call: TRBV19; d_call: NA; j_call: TRBJ2-7; cdr3_nt: TGTGCCAGTAGTGCCCTAGGAAGGAGCTCCTACGAGCAGTACTTC; cdr3_aa: CASSALGRSSYEQYF
clone_size: NA; v_call: TRBV7-2; d_call: NA; j_call: TRBJ2-7; cdr3_nt: TGTGCCAGCAGCTTAGATGCTGGGGGTACCTACGAGCAGTACTTC; cdr3_aa: CASSLDAGGTYEQYF
clone_size: NA; v_call: TRBV29-1; d_call: TRBD1; j_call: TRBJ2-2; cdr3_nt: TGCAGCGTCGACAGGGGGCACACCGGGGAGCTGTTTTTT; cdr3_aa: CSVDRGHTGELFF
clone_size: few; v_call: TRBV7-2; d_call: NA; j_call: TRBJ2-7; cdr3_nt: TGTGCCAGCAGCCTAGGGGGGGTTGTCTACGAGCAGTACTTC; cdr3_aa: CASSLGGVVYEQYF
clone_size: NA; v_call: TRBV12-3/TRBV12-4; d_call: NA; j_call: TRBJ1-2; cdr3_nt: TGTGCCAGCAGTGGGGGGGACGGCTACACCTTC; cdr3_aa: CASSGGDGYTF
clone_size: NA; v_call: TRBV29-1; d_call: NA; j_call: TRBJ1-3; cdr3_nt: TGCAGCGTTGAAGAAGGGGGACACCTCTCTGGAAACACCATATATTTT; cdr3_aa: CSVEEGGHLSGNTIYF
clone_size: NA; v_call: TRBV28; d_call: TRBD1; j_call: TRBJ1-1; cdr3_nt: TGTGCCAGCAGACCGGGACAGTGGGTGAACACTGAAGCTTTCTTT; cdr3_aa: CASRPGQWVNTEAFF
clone_size: NA; v_call: TRBV28; d_call: TRBD1; j_call: TRBJ1-5; cdr3_nt: TGTGCCAGCAGCCGCCTGACAGGGAATAATCAGCCCCAGCATTTT; cdr3_aa: CASSRLTGNNQPQHF
clone_size: once; v_call: TRBV10-3; d_call: TRBD2; j_call: TRBJ2-5; cdr3_nt: TGTGCCATCAGAACTAGCGGGCCTCAAGAGACCCAGTACTTC; cdr3_aa: CAIRTSGPQETQYF
clone_size: NA; v_call: TRBV23-1; d_call: NA; j_call: TRBJ2-7; cdr3_nt: TGCGCCAGCAGTCCCCGGTTAGTCGAGCACCTAACCTACGAGCAGTACTTC; cdr3_aa: CASSPRLVEHLTYEQYF
clone_size: NA; v_call: TRBV7-8; d_call: TRBD2; j_call: TRBJ2-2; cdr3_nt: TGTGCCAGCAGCTTAGTAGCGGGAGGGCAGGCCGGGGAGCTGTTTTTT; cdr3_aa: CASSLVAGGQAGELFF
clone_size: NA; v_call: TRBV6-6; d_call: NA; j_call: TRBJ1-1; cdr3_nt: TGTGCCAGCAGTCGCGGACGGCTTTCGAACACTGAAGCTTTCTTT; cdr3_aa: CASSRGRLSNTEAFF
clone_size: few; v_call: TRBV4-1; d_call: NA; j_call: TRBJ1-2; cdr3_nt: TGCGCCAGCAGCCAAGTTCAAGCGGAAAACTATGGCTACACCTTC; cdr3_aa: CASSQVQAENYGYTF
clone_size: NA; v_call: TRBV5-1; d_call: TRBD2; j_call: TRBJ2-2; cdr3_nt: TGCGCCAGCAGCTCCCTTCCCCCACTAGCGGGAATGCGGACCGGGGAGCTGTTTTTT; cdr3_aa: CASSSLPPLAGMRTGELFF
clone_size: NA; v_call: TRBV11-2; d_call: TRBD2; j_call: TRBJ2-3; cdr3_nt: TGTGCCAGCCTCATAGCGGGGCGCACAGATACGCAGTATTTT; cdr3_aa: CASLIAGRTDTQYF